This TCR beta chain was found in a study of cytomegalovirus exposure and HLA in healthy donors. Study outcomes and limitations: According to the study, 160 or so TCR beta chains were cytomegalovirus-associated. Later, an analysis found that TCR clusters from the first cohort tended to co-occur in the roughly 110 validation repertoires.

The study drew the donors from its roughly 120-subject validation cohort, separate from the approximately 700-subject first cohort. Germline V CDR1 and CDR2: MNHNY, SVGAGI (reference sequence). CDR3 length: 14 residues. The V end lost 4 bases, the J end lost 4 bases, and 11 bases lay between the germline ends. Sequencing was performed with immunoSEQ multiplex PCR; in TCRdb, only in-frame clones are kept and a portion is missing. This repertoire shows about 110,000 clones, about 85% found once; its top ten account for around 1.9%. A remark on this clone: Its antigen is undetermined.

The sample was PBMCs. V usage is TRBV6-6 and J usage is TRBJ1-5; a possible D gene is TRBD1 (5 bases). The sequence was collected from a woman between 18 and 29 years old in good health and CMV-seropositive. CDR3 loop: CASSFPQGNQPQHF. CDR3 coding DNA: TGTGCCAGCAGTTTCCCTCAGGGTAATCAGCCCCAGCATTTT.